The T cell receptor beta chain described here comes from a study of T-cell reconstitution after alpha-beta-depleted transplantation in children. Preparation of the TCRbeta library involved a method that used unique molecular identifiers. TCRdb re-derived calls from the PCR reads in MiXCR, one entry per CDR3 protein. The sample consists of approximately 340,000 distinct CDR3 sequences, 10% of them appearing once. Looked up from germline, CDR1 is SGHVS and CDR2 is FNYEAQ. With 4 bases clipped from V and 5 bases from J, the junction kept 6 bases outside the gene matches. The CDR3 spans 17 residues. This clonotype was seen more than once but under ten times.

The receptor comes from a human donor who donated a stem cell graft to a child with acute lymphoblastic leukemia. Specimen: PBMCs from the stem cell graft donor, collected from the stem cell graft. This chain joins TRBV7-6 and TRBJ2-2; 14 bases line up with TRBD2. The DNA for the CDR3 is TGTGCCAGCAGCTGGGGACTAGCGGGAGTAGAGACCGGGGAGCTGTTTTTT. Translation: CASSWGLAGVETGELFF.